This T cell receptor beta chain was captured by sequencing in a study of blood T cell repertoires in COVID-19. Data came from immunoSEQ multiplex PCR; TCRdb stores just in-frame clones and leaves some out. The profile covers tens of thousands of clones, with roughly 77% appearing a single time and about 30% taken by the ten largest. This CDR3 is built from 17 residues. This receptor was obtained from a man aged 60 to 69 with COVID-19, enrolled during active disease. The specimen was peripheral blood. V is TRBV21-1 and J is TRBJ2-2; the table's D call, TRBD2, was not checked against the DNA. TRBV21-1 is annotated as a pseudogene. CDR3 protein: CASSKRGLAANTGELFF. CDR3 sequence (DNA): TGTGCCAGCAGCAAAAGGGGACTAGCGGCGAACACCGGGGAGCTGTTTTTT.